This T cell receptor beta chain was captured in a study of cytomegalovirus exposure and HLA in healthy donors. Although they were nominally healthy when sampled, donors likely had unrecorded immune exposures. Study-wide points: A later analysis showed HLA-associated TCR beta chains outstripping equally common others in clonal expansion. Investigators reported 150 to 200 TCR beta chains as tied to cytomegalovirus.

Remarks on this clone: Its cognate antigen is unknown.

Trimming removed 0 bases from V and 3 bases from J; junction bases left unmatched: 1. CDR3 length: 16 residues. Germline V gives CDR1 SGHRS, CDR2 YFSETQ. This PCR relied on a set of 60 Vbeta primers and 13 Jbeta primers. The protocol was immunoSEQ multiplex PCR, while the TCRdb copy is restricted to in-frame clones and leaves out a portion. The listing contains 77,000 or so clones. The receptor comes from a man aged 25 to 40 in good health and CMV-seronegative. What was sequenced was PBMCs. This chain uses TRBV5-1 with TRBJ2-1; 12 nucleotides agree with TRBD2. CDR3 nucleotide sequence: TGCGCCAGCAGCTTGGGACTAGCGGGGGTCTACAATGAGCAGTTCTTC. Protein: CASSLGLAGVYNEQFF.